Listed below are T cell receptor beta chains from one sample, sequenced in a study of T cell repertoires in cytomegalovirus infection. These receptors lack a known antigen. TCRdb processed the reads anew with MiXCR; each CDR3 protein has one entry. The sample contains roughly 730,000 distinct CDR3 sequences, about 33% of which appear only once. The sample here was cultured PBMCs, taken from culture after CMV antigen stimulation. The receptors were gathered from a human donor in good health (CMV status not recorded). Some clones in this sample may be carry-over from other donors' samples. Each CDR3 is given with its conserved first and last residue. D genes are given only for firm matches. Clone size is stated in some rows and not others, as once, few, many or a class when expanded.

v_gene	j_gene	abundance	d_gene	CDR3nt	CDR3aa
TRBV7-4	TRBJ1-6	NA	TRBD1	TGTGCCAGCAGCTTCTCGCGTACAGGGGCCTCCGTGACCCTCCACTTT	CASSFSRTGASVTLHF
TRBV20-1	TRBJ1-3	NA	NA	TGCAGTGCTAGAGATACGGGGGCTGGAAACACCATATATTTT	CSARDTGAGNTIYF
TRBV11-2	TRBJ1-1	NA	NA	TGTGCCAGCATTGGATTGAACACTGAAGCTTTCTTT	CASIGLNTEAFF
TRBV24-1	TRBJ2-3	few	TRBD2	TGTGCCACCAGTGGACTTGGAGGGCTAGCGGACACAGATACGCAGTATTTT	CATSGLGGLADTDTQYF
TRBV7-9	TRBJ2-2	NA	NA	TGTGCCAGCAGCTTACTCTTCGTGGGATACACCGGGGAGCTGTTTTTT	CASSLLFVGYTGELFF
TRBV6-1	TRBJ2-7	few	NA	TGTGCCAGCAGTGGATTCCCGGGAGTATCCTACGAGCAGTACTTC	CASSGFPGVSYEQYF
TRBV29-1	TRBJ2-3	few	TRBD2	TGCAGCGTTGAAGAGGGAGCTAGCGGGAGGGCCCTAGATACGCAGTATTTT	CSVEEGASGRALDTQYF
TRBV5-6	TRBJ1-5	few	NA	TGTGCCAGCAGGAGGGACACCGCCCGGCCCCAGCATTTT	CASRRDTARPQHF
TRBV7-9	TRBJ2-2	NA	NA	TGTGCCAGCAGCCCGGGACTCGGAGCCGGGGAGCTGTTTTTT	CASSPGLGAGELFF
TRBV27	TRBJ2-2	NA	NA	TGTGCCAGCAGGATCGGTCAGGGTACCGGGGAGCTGTTTTTT	CASRIGQGTGELFF
TRBV7-8	TRBJ1-3	few	NA	TGTGCCAGCAGCGGGGCAGACAGCGAGACTGGAAACACCATATATTTT	CASSGADSETGNTIYF
TRBV5-4	TRBJ1-2	NA	NA	TGTGCCAGCAGCTTGGGCCACACAAGGAACTATGGCTACACCTTC	CASSLGHTRNYGYTF
TRBV6-5	TRBJ2-3	few	TRBD2	TGTGCCAGCAGTTACTCGAGCGGGGCCCGCACAGATACGCAGTATTTT	CASSYSSGARTDTQYF
TRBV19	TRBJ1-2	NA	NA	TGTGCCAGTAGTATTAGGATCCAGCGTGGCTACACCTTC	CASSIRIQRGYTF
TRBV19	TRBJ1-2	NA	NA	TGTGCCAGTAAAGCCAGGGGCTACACCTTC	CASKARGYTF
TRBV27	TRBJ2-1	NA	TRBD2	TGTGCCAGCAGTTTCAATCGACCCAGAGGGATCAGAGTACCGGGACTAGCGACGAATGAGCAGTTCTTC	CASSFNRPRGIRVPGLATNEQFF
TRBV7-2	TRBJ1-4	many	NA	TGTGCCAGCAGCTTAGTCGGGGAGGGACGTGAAAAACTGTTTTTT	CASSLVGEGREKLFF
TRBV10-3	TRBJ2-7	NA	TRBD2	TGTGCCATCTCGCGGGAGGGCCCCGAGCAGTACTTC	CAISREGPEQYF
TRBV11-3	TRBJ2-2	NA	NA	TGTGCCAGCGGGCGGGGCGCGAACACCGGGGAGCTGTTTTTT	CASGRGANTGELFF
TRBV19	TRBJ2-5	NA	NA	TGTGCCACCCATGCTGACGCGCACCAAGAGACCCAGTACTTC	CATHADAHQETQYF
TRBV24-1	TRBJ2-3	few	TRBD2	TGTGCCACCAGTGGTCCCCGGACTAGCGGGGGGGCCGGAGATACGCAGTATTTT	CATSGPRTSGGAGDTQYF
TRBV19	TRBJ1-2	NA	NA	TGTGCCAGTAGTATGCTTCCGGTAGGCTATGGCTACACCTTC	CASSMLPVGYGYTF
TRBV10-3	TRBJ2-2	NA	TRBD1	TGTGCCATCAGTGGTAACGGGGGACAGGGTACCACCGGGGAGCTGTTTTTT	CAISGNGGQGTTGELFF
TRBV2	TRBJ2-3	few	NA	TGTGCCAGCAGCCCTTTTGGGGACCCGATAGTGGATACGCAGTATTTT	CASSPFGDPIVDTQYF
TRBV3-1	TRBJ2-1	NA	NA	TGTGCCAGCAGGCCACTTCCTTCCTACAATGAGCAGTTCTTC	CASRPLPSYNEQFF
TRBV10-2	TRBJ2-5	few	NA	TGCGCCAGCAGAAGTTCGGGAGAACGCCAAGAGACCCAGTACTTC	CASRSSGERQETQYF
TRBV4-1	TRBJ2-3	NA	NA	TGCGCCAGCAGCCAAGGAGCCTTCCTCAAAGGGCCCACAGATACGCAGTATTTT	CASSQGAFLKGPTDTQYF
TRBV7-2	TRBJ2-5	NA	NA	TGTGCCAGCAGCTTCTCGGTCGAGACCCGGTACTTC	CASSFSVETRYF
TRBV6-4	TRBJ2-7	NA	NA	TGTGCCAGCACCGGGGGAAGGGGGAGAACCTACGAGCAGTACTTC	CASTGGRGRTYEQYF
TRBV6-1	TRBJ1-5	NA	NA	TGTGCCAGCAGTCTTTCAGGGCTTCAGCCCCAGCATTTT	CASSLSGLQPQHF
TRBV6-2/TRBV6-3	TRBJ2-1	NA	TRBD2	TGTGCCAGCAGAACTCCGGCTAGCGGAGACTACAATGAGCAGTTCTTC	CASRTPASGDYNEQFF